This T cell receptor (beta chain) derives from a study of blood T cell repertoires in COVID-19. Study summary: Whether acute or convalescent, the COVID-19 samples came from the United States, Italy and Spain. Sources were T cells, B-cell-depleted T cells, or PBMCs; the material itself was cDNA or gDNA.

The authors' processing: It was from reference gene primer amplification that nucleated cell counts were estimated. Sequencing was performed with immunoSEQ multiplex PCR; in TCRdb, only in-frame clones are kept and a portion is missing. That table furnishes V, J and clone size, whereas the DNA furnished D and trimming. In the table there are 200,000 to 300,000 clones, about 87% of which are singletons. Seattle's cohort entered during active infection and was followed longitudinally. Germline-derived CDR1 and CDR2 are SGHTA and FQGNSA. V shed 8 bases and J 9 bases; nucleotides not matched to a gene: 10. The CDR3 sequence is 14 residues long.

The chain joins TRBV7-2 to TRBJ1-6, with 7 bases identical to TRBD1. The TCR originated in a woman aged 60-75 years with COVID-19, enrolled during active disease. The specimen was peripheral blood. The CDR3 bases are TGTGCCAGCGGCCCGGGGACAGTCTCTTCACCCCTCCACTTT. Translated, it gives CASGPGTVSSPLHF.